One and the same sample provided the 24 T cell receptor beta chains below, sequenced in a study of blood T cell repertoires in COVID-19. TCRdb's copy holds only in-frame clones and misses some; the assay was immunoSEQ multiplex PCR. The profile shows under 300,000 clones, about 91% of them singletons. What was sequenced was PBMCs or T cells enriched from blood (not recorded which). The source is a human donor in a cohort exposed to, infected with or recovered from COVID-19 (not recorded which). The donor label of this sample is uncertain.

V and J are TRBV27 and TRBJ2-3; 9 bases match TRBD2. This CDR3 has 17 amino acids. The germline V gene encodes CDR1 MNHEY and CDR2 SMNVEV (reference sequence). Trimming took 5 bases from V and 0 from J; bases not matched to a gene: 9. The CDR3 sequence is CASSPHPTSGSTDTQYF. The CDR3 DNA is TGTGCCAGCAGTCCCCATCCCACTAGCGGGAGCACAGATACGCAGTATTTT.

The chain has TRBV19 and TRBJ2-5, with D possibly TRBD2 on 5 matching bases. Trimming removed 4 bases from V and 5 bases from J, with 14 bases in between. This CDR3 spans 14 amino acids. Germline V lookup: CDR1 LNHDA, CDR2 SQIVND (reference sequence). The CDR3 bases are TGTGCCAGTAGTACCCGAGGGTACGGGGAGACCCAGTACTTC. Protein product: CASSTRGYGETQYF.

V gene TRBV27 combines with J gene TRBJ2-2; maybe TRBD1 (7 bases). The germline CDR1 and CDR2 sequences are MNHEY and SMNVEV (reference sequence). V was trimmed by 1 base and J by 5 bases, leaving 11 bases between them. The CDR3 extends over 15 amino acids. The CDR3 bases are TGTGCCAGCAGTTTATATCAGGGGGGAACCGGGGAGCTGTTTTTT. Amino acids: CASSLYQGGTGELFF.

This chain joins TRBV2 and TRBJ2-1; a possible D gene is TRBD2 (7 bases). CDR3 size: 16 residues. Trimming pared 5 bases from V and 5 bases from J, leaving 19 bases between. The germline V gene has CDR1 SNHLY and CDR2 FYNNEI. CDR3 sequence (DNA): TGTGCCAGCAGTTCGAATGGGGGCGGGGGAAACAATGAGCAGTTCTTC. Translation gives CASSSNGGGGNNEQFF.

The gene calls are TRBV10-2 and TRBJ1-5; 8 bases map to TRBD1. V shed 4 bases and J 8 bases; nucleotides not matched to a gene: 4. Germline values: CDR1 WSHSY, CDR2 SAAADI. The CDR3 spans 13 residues. CDR3 amino acids: CASSGDRMEPQHF. Written as DNA, the CDR3 is TGCGCCAGCAGTGGGGACAGGATGGAGCCCCAGCATTTT.

This chain joins TRBV19 and TRBJ2-6; 10 bases are shared with TRBD1. Looked up from germline, CDR1 is LNHDA and CDR2 is SQIVND (reference sequence). V shed 5 bases, J shed 3 bases, and the junction held 7 bases outside the gene matches. CDR3 size: 17 residues. CDR3 bases: TGTGCCAGTAGTCCCACCGGGACAGGGGTTGGGGCCAACGTCCTGACTTTC. Amino acid sequence: CASSPTGTGVGANVLTF.

The chain uses TRBV30 and TRBJ1-2; the D is unclear. Germline V gene data show CDR1 as GTSNPN and CDR2 as SVGIG (reference sequence). This CDR3 comprises 14 residues. Trimming pared 2 bases from V and 2 bases from J, leaving 12 bases between. CDR3 coding DNA: TGTGCCTGGAGTCCGGGAACGGCAAACTATGGCTACACCTTC. This translates into CAWSPGTANYGYTF.

J is TRBJ2-3 and V is TRBV24-1; 10 bases are a match to TRBD1. Germline V lookup: CDR1 KGHDR, CDR2 SFDVKD. The CDR3 has 17 residues. V lost 0 bases and J lost 6; bases outside the gene matches: 8. The CDR3 region is CATSDLQGTGAADTQYF. DNA of the CDR3: TGTGCCACCAGTGATTTGCAGGGGACAGGGGCCGCGGATACGCAGTATTTT.

The chain employs TRBV15 and TRBJ2-7; a weak D match, TRBD1 (5 bases). CDR3 length equals 16 residues. With 0 bases removed from V and 3 bases from J, the gap between germline ends came to 15 bases. Germline CDR1 and CDR2: LNHNV and YYDKDF (reference sequence). For the CDR3, the DNA is TGTGCCACCAGCAGAGATCTTTGGGGCGATAACTACGAGCAGTACTTC. Protein product: CATSRDLWGDNYEQYF.

This clone was found a few times. CDR3 amino acids: CASSRTGGNSPLHF. The CDR3 nucleotides read TGTGCCAGCAGCAGGACAGGGGGGAATTCACCCCTCCACTTT. This chain joins TRBV6-5 and TRBJ1-6, with 10 bases aligning to TRBD1. The CDR3 contains 14 residues. Trimming took 6 bases from V and 7 from J; bases not matched to a gene: 3. Germline assignment: CDR1 MNHEY and CDR2 SVGAGI.

The chain combines TRBV5-1 with TRBJ2-7; 8 bases agree with TRBD1. The V gene's germline CDR1 is SGHRS and CDR2 YFSETQ. With 8 bases clipped from V and 7 bases from J, the junction kept 8 bases outside the gene matches. The CDR3 is made up of 12 amino acids. The CDR3 coding sequence is TGCGCCAGTCGGTTTACAGGGGGAGAGCAGTACTTC. Protein: CASRFTGGEQYF.

This clone came up once. V usage is TRBV7-9 and J usage is TRBJ2-5, with TRBD2 matching 7 bases. V was clipped by 6 bases and J by 5 bases; unmatched bases: 12. Germline CDR1 is SEHNR and CDR2 is FQNEAQ (reference sequence). CDR3 length equals 15 residues. CDR3 bases: TGTGCCAGCAGTAAAGGCGGGGGACCCAGCGAGACCCAGTACTTC. The encoded protein is CASSKGGGPSETQYF. The complete variable domain, with remaining parts taken from reference TRBV7-9 and TRBJ2-5, reads DTGVSQNPRHKITKRGQNVTFRCDPISEHNRLYWYRQTLGQGPEFLTYFQNEAQLEKSRLLSDRFSAERPKGSFSTLEIQRTEQGDSAMYLCASSKGGGPSETQYFGPGTRLLVL.

The chain uses TRBV7-9 and TRBJ1-4, with D possibly TRBD1 on 6 matching bases. There are 15 residues in the CDR3. Trimming pared 4 bases from V and 2 bases from J, leaving 11 bases between. CDR1 and CDR2 from the germline V gene are SEHNR and FQNEAQ (reference sequence). The CDR3 sequence is CASSSRQDTNEKLFF. The CDR3 DNA follows: TGTGCCAGCAGCTCTCGACAGGACACTAATGAAAAACTGTTTTTT.

J is TRBJ2-2 and V is TRBV10-3, with a possible D match to TRBD2 (5 bases). Germline CDR1 is ENHRY and CDR2 is SYGVKD. This CDR3 is built from 13 residues. Trimming removed 10 bases from V and 4 bases from J, with 13 bases in between. The CDR3 sequence: CATHRGSTGELFF. CDR3 nucleotide sequence: TGTGCCACCCACCGCGGGTCCACCGGGGAGCTGTTTTTT.

The rearrangement uses TRBV5-4 and TRBJ1-1; weak D call: TRBD1 (6 bases). Germline V gives CDR1 SGHNT, CDR2 YYREEE (reference sequence). V lost 3 bases and J 1 base, leaving 16 bases between the germline ends. The CDR3 is 16 residues long. CDR3 coding DNA: TGTGCCAGCAGCTCTGAACCCTTGGACAGGAACACTGAAGCTTTCTTT. This codes for CASSSEPLDRNTEAFF.

This clone was counted between two and nine times. This sequence joins TRBV7-3 and TRBJ1-3; 9 bases map to TRBD1. Germline CDR1 and CDR2: SGHTA and FQGTGA. The CDR3 length is 13 residues. With V trimmed by 5 bases and J by 7 bases, 3 bases remained unmatched. In DNA, the CDR3 is TGTGCCAGCAGCGCCGGACAGGGGAACACCATATATTTT. It yields the protein CASSAGQGNTIYF. Based on the CDR3 plus reference TRBV7-3 and TRBJ1-3, the full variable domain is GAGVSQTPSNKVTEKGKYVELRCDPISGHTALYWYRQSLGQGPEFLIYFQGTGAADDSGLPNDRFFAVRPEGSVSTLKIQRTERGDSAVYLCASSAGQGNTIYFGEGSWLTVV.

The chain carries TRBV7-3 and TRBJ2-3; D is perhaps TRBD2 (6 bases). This CDR3 is 15 amino acids long. The germline gives CDR1 SGHTA, CDR2 FQGTGA. Trimming took off 2 bases at V and 3 bases at J, with 12 bases between the two ends. CDR3 DNA: TGTGCCAGCAGCTTATTGGGGGGTAGGACAGATACGCAGTATTTT. Amino acid sequence: CASSLLGGRTDTQYF.

The chain has TRBV4-1 and TRBJ2-2; 8 bases are a match to TRBD2. This CDR3 region has 16 residues. Germline V gene data show CDR1 as MGHRA and CDR2 as YSYEKL. With V trimmed by 3 bases and J by 5 bases, 8 bases remained unmatched. CDR3: CASSQGAGRGTGELFF. Written as DNA, the CDR3 is TGCGCCAGCAGCCAGGGTGCCGGGAGGGGGACCGGGGAGCTGTTTTTT.

This chain links TRBV18 with TRBJ1-2; 9 positions match TRBD1. V lost 0 bases to trimming and J lost 4 bases; unmatched junction nucleotides: 6. The CDR3 extends over 16 amino acids. Per germline, CDR1 KGHSH and CDR2 LQKENI. Here the CDR3 DNA reads TGTGCCAGCTCACCACCCTCACAGGGGGCGTCCTATGGCTACACCTTC. Translated: CASSPPSQGASYGYTF.

This rearrangement joins TRBV5-6 to TRBJ1-6; no clear D. The CDR3 length is 12 residues. Germline loops: CDR1 SGHDT, CDR2 YYEEEE. V shed 2 bases and J shed 10 bases, with 7 bases lying between them. The CDR3: CASSLLLSPLHF. CDR3 nucleotide sequence: TGTGCCAGCAGCTTACTCTTATCACCCCTCCACTTT.

The genes are TRBV25-1 and TRBJ1-3, with 7 bases aligning to TRBD1. The germline gives CDR1 MGHDK, CDR2 SYGVNS. The CDR3 covers 15 residues. J was trimmed by 4 bases and V by 3 bases; bases with no gene match: 6. The CDR3 reads CASSDSGTVGNTIYF. As DNA, the CDR3 is TGTGCCAGCAGTGACTCCGGGACAGTCGGAAACACCATATATTTT.

This clone was found once. This sequence joins TRBV5-1 and TRBJ2-4; 7 nucleotides align to TRBD2. V lost 3 bases, J lost 8 bases, and 5 bases stayed unmatched. The CDR3 runs 13 residues. Germline V gene sequence: CDR1 SGHRS, CDR2 YFSETQ. CDR3 in DNA: TGCGCCAGCAGCTCCCGGGAGGAGGACATTCAGTACTTC. Residues: CASSSREEDIQYF.

The rearrangement links TRBV11-1 to TRBJ2-1; 7 bases match TRBD1. The CDR3 contains 15 residues. Germline V lookup: CDR1 SGHAT, CDR2 FQDESV (reference sequence). V lost 4 bases to trimming and J lost 4 bases; unmatched junction nucleotides: 7. For the CDR3, the DNA is TGTGCCAGCAGCTCTCGAGTGGGACAGTACAATGAGCAGTTCTTC. This sequence encodes CASSSRVGQYNEQFF.

The J gene is TRBJ1-1, the V gene TRBV5-4; 8 bases map to TRBD1. The CDR3 covers 11 residues. CDR1 is SGHNT, CDR2 YYREEE, per germline (reference sequence). Trimming removed 6 bases from V and 12 bases from J; junction bases left unmatched: 7. The CDR3, as DNA: TGTGCCAGCACCGGACAGGGTTTGACTTTCTTT. This gives the protein CASTGQGLTFF.